This entry features one T cell receptor beta chain sequence. These data belong to a study of blood T cell repertoires in COVID-19. In the original processing: Amplification of reference gene primers provided the estimated nucleated cell counts. The repertoire was sequenced with immunoSEQ multiplex PCR; TCRdb's copy has only in-frame clones and lacks some. V and J calls and clone size come straight from that table; D and trimming were deduced from the DNA. The table records over 200,000 clones, approximately 82% of them present only once. Looked up from germline, CDR1 is SGHTA and CDR2 is FQGNSA. Between the trimmed V and J ends, which lost 5 bases and 8 bases, there was a span of 24 bases. CDR3 length: 16 amino acids.

What was sequenced was peripheral blood. The rearrangement joins TRBV7-2 to TRBJ1-2, with D maybe TRBD1 (6 bases). This clonotype originated in a woman in her 40s with acute or convalescent COVID-19. The CDR3 loop is CASSPGELRDGRGYTF. The CDR3 DNA follows: TGTGCCAGCAGCCCAGGGGAACTGAGGGATGGAAGGGGCTACACCTTC.